Following are 5 T cell receptor beta chains from one sample sequenced in a study of T-cell reconstitution after alpha-beta-depleted transplantation in children. Unique molecular identifiers were incorporated into the prepared TCRbeta library. MiXCR was run by TCRdb on the PCR reads, yielding one entry per CDR3 protein. The table records 200,000 to 250,000 distinct CDR3 sequences, approximately 8% of them present only once. This sample comprised PBMCs, mostly from graft donor cells, obtained 360 days after TCRalphabeta/CD19-depleted stem cell transplant. These receptors were taken from a male patient aged 2 to 9 who had a stem cell transplant for acute myeloid leukemia, so the T cells may come from the graft donor.

This clonotype appeared many times. The chain couples TRBV20-1 to TRBJ2-2; 7 bases match TRBD2. The junction had 6 bases not matched to a gene; V was cut back by 5 bases and J by 0 bases. Germline V gives CDR1 DFQATT, CDR2 SNEGSKA (reference sequence). The CDR3 runs to 15 residues. CDR3 protein: CSASTSDANTGELFF. CDR3 DNA sequence: TGCAGTGCTTCAACTAGCGACGCGAACACCGGGGAGCTGTTTTTT.

V gene TRBV7-3 combines with J gene TRBJ2-7; D could derive from TRBD1 or TRBD2 (5 bases each). The germline gives CDR1 SGHTA, CDR2 FQGTGA. The CDR3 totals 15 residues. V lost 0 bases and J 5 bases, leaving 14 bases between the germline ends. The CDR3 DNA reads as TGTGCCAGCAGCTTAACGGCGGGCCAGGGACACGAGCAGTACTTC. Translated: CASSLTAGQGHEQYF.

This clonotype occurred a few times. The V gene is TRBV6-1, the J gene TRBJ2-1, with TRBD2 matching 9 bases. Trimming took 8 bases from V and 7 from J; bases not matched to a gene: 12. The CDR3 covers 15 residues. Germline V gives CDR1 MNHNS, CDR2 SASEGT. The CDR3 DNA reads TGTGCCAGCGGGGCGGGAGGGCCCCTTAGTAATGAGCAGTTCTTC. It encodes CASGAGGPLSNEQFF.

About this clonotype: Germline and junction disagree at one end, which may indicate a read error. V and J are TRBV7-7 and TRBJ2-1, with TRBD2 identical over 7 bases. The germline CDR1 and CDR2 sequences are SSHAT and FNYEAQ (reference sequence). The CDR3 is made up of 15 amino acids. The CDR3 coding sequence is TGTGCTAGCAGCGCTACTAGCGTTCCTCCAGCCGAGCAGTTCTTC. Its protein product is CASSATSVPPAEQFF.

This clonotype was counted ten times or more. The V call is TRBV5-1, the J call TRBJ1-5, with TRBD1 as a possible D gene (5 bases). This CDR3 is 15 amino acids long. Germline loops: CDR1 SGHRS, CDR2 YFSETQ. Trimming removed 0 bases at V and 6 bases at J, with 13 bases between. The CDR3 sequence: CASSLAIQGGQPQHF. DNA for the CDR3: TGCGCCAGCAGCTTGGCCATCCAGGGAGGTCAGCCCCAGCATTTT.